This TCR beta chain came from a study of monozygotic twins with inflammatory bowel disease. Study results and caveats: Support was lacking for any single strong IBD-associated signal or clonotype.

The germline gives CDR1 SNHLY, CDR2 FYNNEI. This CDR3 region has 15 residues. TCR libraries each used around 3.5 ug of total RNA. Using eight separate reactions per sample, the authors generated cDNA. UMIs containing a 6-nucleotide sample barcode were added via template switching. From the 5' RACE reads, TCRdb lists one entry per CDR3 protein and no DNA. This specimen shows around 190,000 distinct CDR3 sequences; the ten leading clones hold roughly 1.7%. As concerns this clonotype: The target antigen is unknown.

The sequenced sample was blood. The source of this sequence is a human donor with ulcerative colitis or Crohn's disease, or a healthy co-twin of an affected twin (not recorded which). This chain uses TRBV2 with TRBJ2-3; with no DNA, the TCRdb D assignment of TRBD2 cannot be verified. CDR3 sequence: CASRDRPSPGDTQYF.